Reported below is one T cell receptor beta chain. This sample is drawn from a study of blood T cell repertoires in COVID-19. Trimming took 6 bases from V and 5 from J; bases not matched to a gene: 8. CDR1 MNHEY and CDR2 SVGEGT come from the germline V gene. The CDR3 length is 14 residues. The method was immunoSEQ multiplex PCR; TCRdb's version includes in-frame clones alone and lacks a portion of them. The sample includes fewer than 80,000 clones, roughly 90% of them seen just once. This chain connects TRBV6-2 or TRBV6-3 to TRBJ1-1; TRBD1 matches at 8 bases. Specimen: peripheral blood. The TCR comes from a human donor in a cohort sampled during active COVID-19. Here the CDR3 DNA reads TGTGCCAGCAGCCGAGGACAGGGCCGAACTGAAGCTTTCTTT. Translating gives CASSRGQGRTEAFF.